This T cell receptor beta chain emerged from a study of shared clonotypes between healthy human individuals. In the study overall: Each donor had three CD4 naive, three CD4 memory, two CD8 naive and one CD8 memory plate.

Study findings and constraints: Sequencing depth was predicted to influence how clonotypes are shared among donors. Rarefaction showed that sequencing of sorted subsets was incomplete (despite large depth).

Under the authors' procedure: ImmunoSEQ supplied junction-only sequences lacking quality scores, so filtering was different. Method: immunoSEQ multiplex PCR; TCRdb's copy keeps in-frame clones and lacks some. V, J and clone size are those of that table, while D and trimming were read from the DNA. The table lists approximately 2,300,000 clones, around 93% of them singletons, with 0.37% in the top ten. Regarding this clone: Its target is not known.

Germline lookup yields CDR1 MDHEN and CDR2 SYDVKM. This CDR3 comprises 12 residues. V was cut by 2 bases and J by 6 bases, with 7 bases left in between. The sample comprised naive CD4+ T cells from PBMCs. Sample subset: CD45RA+ positively selected. J is TRBJ1-1 and V is TRBV28; D not certain. The TCR sequence derives from a man between 18 and 29 years old in good health. Some clones in this sample may be carry-over from other donors' samples. CDR3 residues: CASSLPVSEAFF. CDR3 sequence (DNA): TGTGCCAGCAGTTTACCCGTCTCTGAAGCTTTCTTT.